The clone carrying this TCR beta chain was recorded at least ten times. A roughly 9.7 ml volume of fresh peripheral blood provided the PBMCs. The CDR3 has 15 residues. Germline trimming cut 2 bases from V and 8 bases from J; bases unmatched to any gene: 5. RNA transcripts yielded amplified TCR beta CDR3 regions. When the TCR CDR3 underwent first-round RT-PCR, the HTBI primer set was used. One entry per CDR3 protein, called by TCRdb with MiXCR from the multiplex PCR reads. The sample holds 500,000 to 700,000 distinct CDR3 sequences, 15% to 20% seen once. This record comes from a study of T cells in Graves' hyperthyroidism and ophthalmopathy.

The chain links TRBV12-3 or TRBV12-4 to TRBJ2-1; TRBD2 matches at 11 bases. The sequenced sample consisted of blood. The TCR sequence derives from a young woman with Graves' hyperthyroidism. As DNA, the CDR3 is TGTGCCAGCAGTTTAACCCGACTAGCGGGGCATGAGCAGTTCTTC. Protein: CASSLTRLAGHEQFF.